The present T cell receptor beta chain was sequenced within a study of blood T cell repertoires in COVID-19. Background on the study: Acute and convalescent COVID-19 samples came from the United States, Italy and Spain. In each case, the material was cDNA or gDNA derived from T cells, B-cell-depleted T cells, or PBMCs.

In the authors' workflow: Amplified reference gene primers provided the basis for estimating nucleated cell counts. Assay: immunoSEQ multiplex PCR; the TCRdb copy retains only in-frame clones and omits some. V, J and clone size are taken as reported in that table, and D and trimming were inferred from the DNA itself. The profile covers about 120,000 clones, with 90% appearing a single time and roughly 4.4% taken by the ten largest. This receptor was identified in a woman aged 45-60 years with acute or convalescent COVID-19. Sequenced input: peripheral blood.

The CDR3 bases are TGCAGCGTTTGGGGGGCTGGGGCCAACGTCCTGACTTTC. It translates to CSVWGAGANVLTF. V gene TRBV29-1 combines with J gene TRBJ2-6, with D possibly matching TRBD2 (6 bases). V shed 5 bases and J shed 2 bases, with 7 bases lying between them. The CDR3 length is 13 residues. Germline CDR1 and CDR2: SQVTM and ANQGSEA.